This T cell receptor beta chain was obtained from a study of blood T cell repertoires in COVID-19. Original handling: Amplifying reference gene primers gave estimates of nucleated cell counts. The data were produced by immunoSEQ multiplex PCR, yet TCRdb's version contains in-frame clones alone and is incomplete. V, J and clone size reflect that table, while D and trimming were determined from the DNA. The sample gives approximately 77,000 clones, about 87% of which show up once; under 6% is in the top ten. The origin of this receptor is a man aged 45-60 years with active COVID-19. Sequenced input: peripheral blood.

The CDR3 bases are TGTGCCAGCAGCTTAGGACAGGGGCAAAACTATGGCTACACCTTC. Encoded protein: CASSLGQGQNYGYTF. V usage is TRBV7-9 and J usage is TRBJ1-2, with 8 bases lining up with TRBD1. J was trimmed by 2 bases and V by 1 base; bases with no gene match: 3. CDR1 and CDR2 from the germline V gene are SEHNR and FQNEAQ (reference sequence). The CDR3 is made up of 15 amino acids. The variable domain in full, with the rest retrieved from reference TRBV7-9 and TRBJ1-2, is DTGVSQNPRHKITKRGQNVTFRCDPISEHNRLYWYRQTLGQGPEFLTYFQNEAQLEKSRLLSDRFSAERPKGSFSTLEIQRTEQGDSAMYLCASSLGQGQNYGYTFGSGTRLTVV.